Shown below are 7 T cell receptor beta chains from a single sample sequenced in a study of radiation and T cells in renal cell carcinoma. Assay used: immunoSEQ multiplex PCR; TCRdb lists only in-frame clones, some missing. Counted here are 94,000 or so clones, 65% to 85% occurring once; the ten biggest clones make up roughly 6%. Specified time point: baseline pretreatment blood. The treatment is: 15 Gy SBRT to primary tumor, nephrectomy 4 weeks later. This sample comprised blood, obtained from a patient whose treatment included radiotherapy and nephrectomy. The receptors come from a man in his sixties with renal cell carcinoma.

This clone was detected once. The chain couples TRBV6-1 to TRBJ2-7; D uncertain. The ends were cut back, 2 bases at V and 2 bases at J, with 7 bases in the middle. Germline V lookup: CDR1 MNHNS, CDR2 SASEGT. The CDR3 totals 13 residues. CDR3 residues: CASSESLPYEQYF. The CDR3 DNA reads as TGTGCCAGCAGTGAAAGCCTGCCCTACGAGCAGTACTTC.

The table lists this clone with a few counts. The chain uses TRBV6-6 and TRBJ2-7; 7 positions agree with TRBD1. The germline gives CDR1 MNHNY, CDR2 SVGAGI (reference sequence). Unmatched junction bases numbered 12, after V lost 6 bases and J lost 4 bases. The CDR3 covers 15 residues. The DNA of the CDR3 is TGTGCCAGCAGCGCCCCGGGACAGTCTTTGTACGAGCAGTACTTC. Its protein product is CASSAPGQSLYEQYF.

This clone was detected once. The chain joins TRBV19 to TRBJ2-1; possibly TRBD1 for D (5 bases). Trimming removed 1 base from V and 6 bases from J, with 13 bases in between. The CDR3 covers 15 residues. Per germline, CDR1 LNHDA and CDR2 SQIVND (reference sequence). The CDR3 DNA reads as TGTGCCAGTAGTATAGCGGCGACAGTAGTCAATGAGCAGTTCTTC. The encoded protein is CASSIAATVVNEQFF.

The chain carries TRBV30 and TRBJ2-5; 9 bases line up with TRBD2. V lost 1 base to trimming and J lost 5 bases; unmatched junction nucleotides: 5. Germline values: CDR1 GTSNPN, CDR2 SVGIG (reference sequence). The CDR3 runs 14 residues. CDR3 sequence reads: CAWSGGRAAETQYF. The CDR3 DNA sequence: TGTGCCTGGAGTGGCGGGAGGGCCGCGGAGACCCAGTACTTC.

The chain couples TRBV10-3 to TRBJ2-3; 12 nucleotides line up with TRBD2. V shed 11 bases, J shed 6 bases, and the junction held 6 bases outside the gene matches. The CDR3 is made up of 13 amino acids. Germline V gene data show CDR1 as ENHRY and CDR2 as SYGVKD. CDR3 nucleotide sequence: TGTGCCTCCTCCGGGACTAGCGGGGATACGCAGTATTTT. Residues: CASSGTSGDTQYF.

DNA for the CDR3: TGTGCCAGCAGCAGAGTAGCGGGAGGCGCCTACAATGAGCAGTTCTTC. Its translation: CASSRVAGGAYNEQFF. V and J are TRBV7-2 and TRBJ2-1, with 10 bases that match TRBD2. Germline CDR1 reads SGHTA; CDR2 reads FQGNSA. V dropped 5 bases and J dropped 2; count of bases not matched to a gene: 6. This CDR3 spans 16 amino acids.

This chain links TRBV29-1 with TRBJ2-2; D is tentatively TRBD1 or TRBD2 (5 bases each). From germline, CDR1 is SQVTM and CDR2 ANQGSEA. CDR3 length equals 13 residues. The CDR3 DNA is TGCGCTGTGGCGGCACCTGGGGGCGGGGAGCTGTTTTTT. Translated: CAVAAPGGGELFF.